The source of this TCR beta chain is a study of blood T cell repertoires in COVID-19 (dated by TCRdb to about 2020). General notes on the study: Collaborator samples came from the United States, Italy and Spain and covered acute and convalescent phases of COVID-19. The material from the prospective study consisted of cDNA or gDNA derived from T cells, B-cell-depleted T cells, or PBMCs. Deeply sampled blood TCRbeta repertoires from subjects exposed to, actively infected with, or recovered from COVID-19 were included in the dataset. A freely available public database, intended as a resource for researchers studying the immune response to SARS-CoV-2, is where the repertoires were released. The samples were drawn from two sources: the first 160 participants of the ongoing ImmuneRACE study, and 950 to 1,500 subjects contributed by 6 global collaborators. Sample metadata almost always included a de-identified subject ID, COVID-19 status, age in years and sex. Where available, HLA class I and class II types were taken from metadata supplied by the sample provider and were not determined by assay-based typing. Overall study results and their limits: How much clinical and demographic metadata was included differed by source and by participant, and the metadata was provided uncurated.

Turning to this clone: Which antigen it targets is not known. No much larger clone exists at a distance of one base, and base qualities are not known.

Based on the germline V gene, the CDR1 and CDR2 sequences are WSHSY and SAAADI. Its CDR3 holds 13 amino acids, cysteine through phenylalanine. CDR3 DNA only is kept here, 39 bases in frame from base 1. Trimmed from V: 7 bases; trimmed from J: 8 bases; junction bases lacking a gene match: 8. Participants in the prospective study were aged roughly 18 to 89 years, lived in 20 to 30 United States geographic areas, and enrolled through a virtual design. In the prospective study, cohorts were assigned on the basis of participant-reported clinical history obtained from a screening survey and a study questionnaire. Recovered participants in ImmuneRACE Cohort 3 were defined by two consecutive negative NP/OP PCR tests, clearance by a healthcare professional, or resolution of symptoms. In the prospective study, mobile phlebotomists collected whole blood, serum and a nasopharyngeal or oropharyngeal swab from each participant. Additional blood draws and questionnaires over an approximately two-month period could optionally be provided by prospective study participants. Blood samples from the prospective study were shipped frozen or at room temperature prior to DNA extraction.

TCRbeta CDR3 regions were amplified from genomic DNA using the immunoSEQ Assay, a bias-controlled multiplex PCR. The study's processing was this. The number of nucleated cells in each sample was estimated by amplification of reference gene primers within the assay. To quantify the absolute abundance of each unique TCRbeta CDR3 rearrangement, sequence reads were collapsed and filtered. For each sample, productive Simpson clonality was calculated as the square root of Simpson's diversity index over productive rearrangements. What TCRdb holds here is the immuneACCESS table cut down to in-frame rearrangements. Part of the clones is not present; checked against another copy, under half of the missing clones reflect an unresolved V gene, and the others are unexplained. Clone size and V and J calls were adopted from that table, with D and trimming inferred from the DNA. The sample table records around 200,000 clones; roughly 77% of these occur just once. The ten largest clones add up to approximately 8.7% of the sample.

The chain is made from TRBV10-2 and TRBJ1-2, with TRBD1 matching 9 junction bases. Sequencing used PBMCs or T cells enriched from blood (not recorded which). The source of this sequence is a man in his forties who had recovered from COVID-19. The DNA sequence reads TGCGCCAGCACTTGGACAGGGGAGAGCGGCTACACCTTC. It is translated as CASTWTGESGYTF.